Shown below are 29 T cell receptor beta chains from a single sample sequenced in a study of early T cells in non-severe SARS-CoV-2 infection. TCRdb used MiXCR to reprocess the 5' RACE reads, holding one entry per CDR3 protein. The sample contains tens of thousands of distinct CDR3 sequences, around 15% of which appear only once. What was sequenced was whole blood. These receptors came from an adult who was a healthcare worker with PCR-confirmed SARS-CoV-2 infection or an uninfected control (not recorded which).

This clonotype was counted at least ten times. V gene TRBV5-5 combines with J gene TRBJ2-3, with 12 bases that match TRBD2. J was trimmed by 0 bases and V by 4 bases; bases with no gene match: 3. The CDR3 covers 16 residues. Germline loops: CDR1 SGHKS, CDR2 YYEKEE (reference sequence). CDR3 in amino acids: CASSPGTSGSTDTQYF. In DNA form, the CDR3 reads TGTGCCAGCAGCCCTGGGACTAGCGGGAGCACAGATACGCAGTATTTT.

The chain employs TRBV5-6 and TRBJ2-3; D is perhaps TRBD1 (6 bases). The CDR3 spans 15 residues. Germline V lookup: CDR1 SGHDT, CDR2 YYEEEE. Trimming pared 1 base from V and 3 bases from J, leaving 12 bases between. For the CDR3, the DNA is TGTGCCAGCAGCTTGCGGTTACAGGGAACAGATACGCAGTATTTT. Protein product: CASSLRLQGTDTQYF.

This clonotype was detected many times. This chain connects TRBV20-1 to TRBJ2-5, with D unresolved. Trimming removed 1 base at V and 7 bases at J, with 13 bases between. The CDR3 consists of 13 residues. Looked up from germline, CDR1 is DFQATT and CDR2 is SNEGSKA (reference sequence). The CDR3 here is CSARGDRNPTQYF. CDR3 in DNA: TGCAGTGCTAGAGGTGATAGGAACCCGACCCAGTACTTC.

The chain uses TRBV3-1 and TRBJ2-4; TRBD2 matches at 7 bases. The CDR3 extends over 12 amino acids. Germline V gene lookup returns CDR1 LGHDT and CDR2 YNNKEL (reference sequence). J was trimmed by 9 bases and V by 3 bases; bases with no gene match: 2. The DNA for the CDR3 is TGTGCCAGCAGCCAGGGCGGGGGCATTCAGTACTTC. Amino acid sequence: CASSQGGGIQYF.

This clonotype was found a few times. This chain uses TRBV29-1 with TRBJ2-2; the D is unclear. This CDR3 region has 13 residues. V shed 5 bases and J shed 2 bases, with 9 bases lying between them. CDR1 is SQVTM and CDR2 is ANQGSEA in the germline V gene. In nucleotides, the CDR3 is TGCAGCGTTCTATCAGGAAACACCGGGGAGCTGTTTTTT. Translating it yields CSVLSGNTGELFF.

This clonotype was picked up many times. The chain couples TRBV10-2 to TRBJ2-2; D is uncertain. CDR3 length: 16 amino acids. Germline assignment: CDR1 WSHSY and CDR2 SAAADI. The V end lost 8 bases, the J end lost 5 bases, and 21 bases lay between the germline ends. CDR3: CASGPSSPGKTGELFF. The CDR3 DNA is TGCGCCAGCGGGCCCTCCTCACCCGGCAAGACCGGGGAGCTGTTTTTT.

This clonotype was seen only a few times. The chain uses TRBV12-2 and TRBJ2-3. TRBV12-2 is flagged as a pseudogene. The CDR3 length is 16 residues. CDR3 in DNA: TGTGCAAGTCGCTTAACGGTCGCGACTAGCACAGATACGCAGTATTTT. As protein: CASRLTVATSTDTQYF.

CDR3 protein: CASSDGGVNEQFF. CDR3 nucleotides: TGTGCCAGCAGTGATGGGGGGGTAAATGAGCAGTTCTTC. The chain recombines TRBV2 with TRBJ2-1, with TRBD2 identical over 7 bases. With V trimmed by 3 bases and J by 7 bases, 3 bases remained unmatched. This CDR3 is 13 amino acids long. Germline-derived CDR1 and CDR2 are SNHLY and FYNNEI. Full variable domain (missing parts from reference TRBV2 and TRBJ2-1): EPEVTQTPSHQVTQMGQEVILRCVPISNHLYFYWYRQILGQKVEFLVSFYNNEISEKSEIFDDQFSVERPDGSNFTLKIRSTKLEDSAMYFCASSDGGVNEQFFGPGTRLTVL.

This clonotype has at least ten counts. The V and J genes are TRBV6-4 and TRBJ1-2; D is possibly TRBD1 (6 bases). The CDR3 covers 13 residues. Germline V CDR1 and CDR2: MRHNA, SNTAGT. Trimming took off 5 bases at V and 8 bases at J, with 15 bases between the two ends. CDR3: CASSYTGREGYTF. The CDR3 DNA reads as TGTGCCAGCAGTTACACAGGGAGAGAGGGCTACACCTTC.

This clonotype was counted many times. Here the CDR3 DNA reads TGTGCCAGCAGCTTATCATACGGGACAGGGGATTCACCCCTCCACTTT. Amino acid sequence: CASSLSYGTGDSPLHF. This rearrangement joins TRBV7-9 to TRBJ1-6, with 10 positions matching TRBD1. J lost 8 bases, V lost 2 bases, and 6 bases had no gene match. The CDR3 is 16 amino acids. Germline V gene sequence: CDR1 SEHNR, CDR2 FQNEAQ (reference sequence).

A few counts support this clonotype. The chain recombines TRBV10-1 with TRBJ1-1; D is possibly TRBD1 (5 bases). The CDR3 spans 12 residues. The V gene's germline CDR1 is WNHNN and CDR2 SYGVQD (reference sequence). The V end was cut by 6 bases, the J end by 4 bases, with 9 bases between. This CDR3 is CASSHGATEAFF. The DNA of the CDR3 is TGCGCCAGCAGCCATGGGGCCACTGAAGCTTTCTTT.

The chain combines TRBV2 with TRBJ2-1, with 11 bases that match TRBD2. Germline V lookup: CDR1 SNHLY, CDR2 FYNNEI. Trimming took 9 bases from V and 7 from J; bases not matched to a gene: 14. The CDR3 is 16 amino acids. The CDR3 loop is CASGEGLAGGGNEQFF. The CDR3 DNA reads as TGTGCCAGTGGAGAGGGGCTAGCGGGAGGAGGGAATGAGCAGTTCTTC. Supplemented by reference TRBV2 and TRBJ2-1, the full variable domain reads EPEVTQTPSHQVTQMGQEVILRCVPISNHLYFYWYRQILGQKVEFLVSFYNNEISEKSEIFDDQFSVERPDGSNFTLKIRSTKLEDSAMYFCASGEGLAGGGNEQFFGPGTRLTVL.

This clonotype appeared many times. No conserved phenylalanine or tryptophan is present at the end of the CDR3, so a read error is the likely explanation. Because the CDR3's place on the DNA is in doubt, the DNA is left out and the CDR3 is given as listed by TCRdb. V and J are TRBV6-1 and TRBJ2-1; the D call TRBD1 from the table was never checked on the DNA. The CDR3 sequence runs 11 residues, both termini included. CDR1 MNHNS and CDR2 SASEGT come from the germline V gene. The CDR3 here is CASREGNGWDL.

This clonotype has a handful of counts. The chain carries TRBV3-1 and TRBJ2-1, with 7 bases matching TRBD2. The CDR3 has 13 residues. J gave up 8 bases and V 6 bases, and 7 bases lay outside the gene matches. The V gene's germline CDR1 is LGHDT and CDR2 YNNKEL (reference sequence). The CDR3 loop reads CASRYTSAHEQFF. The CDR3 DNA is TGTGCCAGCAGGTACACTAGCGCGCATGAGCAGTTCTTC.

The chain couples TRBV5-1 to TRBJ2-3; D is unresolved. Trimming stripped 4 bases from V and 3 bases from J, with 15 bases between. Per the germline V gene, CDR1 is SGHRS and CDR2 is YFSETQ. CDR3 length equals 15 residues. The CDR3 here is CASSAPGLETDTQYF. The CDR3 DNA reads TGCGCCAGCAGCGCCCCCGGGCTAGAGACAGATACGCAGTATTTT.

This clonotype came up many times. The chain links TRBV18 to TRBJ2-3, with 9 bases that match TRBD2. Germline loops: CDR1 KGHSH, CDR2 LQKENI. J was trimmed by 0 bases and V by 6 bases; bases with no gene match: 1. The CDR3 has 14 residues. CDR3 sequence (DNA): TGTGCCAGCTCTGGACTAGCGAGCACAGATACGCAGTATTTT. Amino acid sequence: CASSGLASTDTQYF. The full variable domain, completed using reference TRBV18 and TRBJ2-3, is NAGVMQNPRHLVRRRGQEARLRCSPMKGHSHVYWYRQLPEEGLKFMVYLQKENIIDESGMPKERFSAEFPKEGPSILRIQQVVRGDSAAYFCASSGLASTDTQYFGPGTRLTVL.

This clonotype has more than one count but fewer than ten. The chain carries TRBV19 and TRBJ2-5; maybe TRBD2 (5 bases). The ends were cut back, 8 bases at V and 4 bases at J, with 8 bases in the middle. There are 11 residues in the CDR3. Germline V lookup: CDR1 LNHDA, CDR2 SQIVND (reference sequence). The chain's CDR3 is CASSEGETQYF. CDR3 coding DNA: TGTGCCAGTTCAGAGGGAGAGACCCAGTACTTC.

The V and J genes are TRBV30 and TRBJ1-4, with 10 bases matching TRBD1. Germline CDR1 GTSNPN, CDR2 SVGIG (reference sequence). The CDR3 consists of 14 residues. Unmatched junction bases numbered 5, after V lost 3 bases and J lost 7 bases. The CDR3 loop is CAWRLTGGVEKLFF. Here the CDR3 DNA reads TGTGCCTGGAGGCTGACAGGGGGCGTTGAAAAACTGTTTTTT.

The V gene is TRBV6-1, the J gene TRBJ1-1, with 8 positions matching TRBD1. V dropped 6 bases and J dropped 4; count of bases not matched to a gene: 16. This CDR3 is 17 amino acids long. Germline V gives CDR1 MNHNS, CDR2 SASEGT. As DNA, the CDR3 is TGTGCCAGCAGCCCCCTGGGGGCAGGGGGCAGGAGCACTGAAGCTTTCTTT. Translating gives CASSPLGAGGRSTEAFF.

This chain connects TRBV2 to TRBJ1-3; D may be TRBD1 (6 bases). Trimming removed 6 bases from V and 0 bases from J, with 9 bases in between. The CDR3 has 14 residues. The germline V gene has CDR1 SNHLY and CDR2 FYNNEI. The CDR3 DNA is TGTGCCAGCAGCGGACAGAGCTCTGGAAACACCATATATTTT. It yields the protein CASSGQSSGNTIYF.

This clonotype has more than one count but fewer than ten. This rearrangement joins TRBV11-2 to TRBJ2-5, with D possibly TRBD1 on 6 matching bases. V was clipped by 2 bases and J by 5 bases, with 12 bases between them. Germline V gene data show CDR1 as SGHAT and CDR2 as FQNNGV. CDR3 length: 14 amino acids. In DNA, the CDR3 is TGTGCCAGCAGCTTAAGTCACAGGGTCGAGACCCAGTACTTC. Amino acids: CASSLSHRVETQYF.

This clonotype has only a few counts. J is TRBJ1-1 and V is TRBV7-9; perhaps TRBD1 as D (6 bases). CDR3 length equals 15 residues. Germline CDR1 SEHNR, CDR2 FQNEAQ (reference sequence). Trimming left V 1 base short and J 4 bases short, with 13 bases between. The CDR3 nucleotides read TGTGCCAGCAGCTTAGGTTCAGGGGTGGGCACTGAAGCTTTCTTT. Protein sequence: CASSLGSGVGTEAFF.

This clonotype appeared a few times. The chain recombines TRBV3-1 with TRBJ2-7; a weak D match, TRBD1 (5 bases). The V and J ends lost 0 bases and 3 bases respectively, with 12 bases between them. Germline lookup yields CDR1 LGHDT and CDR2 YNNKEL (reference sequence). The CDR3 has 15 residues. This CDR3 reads CASSQDRRQGYEQYF. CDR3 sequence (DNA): TGTGCCAGCAGCCAAGATCGAAGGCAGGGCTACGAGCAGTACTTC.

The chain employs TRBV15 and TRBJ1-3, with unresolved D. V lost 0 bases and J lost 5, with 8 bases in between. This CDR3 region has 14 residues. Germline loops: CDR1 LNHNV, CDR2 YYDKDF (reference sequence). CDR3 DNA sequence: TGTGCCACCAGCAGAGATGTTGGTAGAAACACCATATATTTT. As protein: CATSRDVGRNTIYF.

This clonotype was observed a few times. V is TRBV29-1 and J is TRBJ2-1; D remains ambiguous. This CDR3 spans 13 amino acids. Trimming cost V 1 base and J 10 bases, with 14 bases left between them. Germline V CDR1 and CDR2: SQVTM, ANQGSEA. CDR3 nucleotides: TGCAGCGTTGAAGTTTTTGGCGTAGGCGAGCAGTTCTTC. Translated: CSVEVFGVGEQFF.

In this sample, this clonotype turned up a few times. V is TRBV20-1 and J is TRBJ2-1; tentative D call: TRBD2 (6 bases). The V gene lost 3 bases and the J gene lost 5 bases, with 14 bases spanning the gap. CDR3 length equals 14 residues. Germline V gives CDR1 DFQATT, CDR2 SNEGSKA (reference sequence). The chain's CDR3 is CSARWLRRDNEQFF. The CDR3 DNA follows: TGCAGTGCTAGGTGGCTGCGGAGGGACAATGAGCAGTTCTTC.

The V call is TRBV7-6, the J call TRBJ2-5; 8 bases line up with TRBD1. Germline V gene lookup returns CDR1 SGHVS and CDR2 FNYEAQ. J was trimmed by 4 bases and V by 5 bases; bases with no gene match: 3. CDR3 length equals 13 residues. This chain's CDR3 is CASSDRGRETQYF. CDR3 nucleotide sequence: TGTGCCAGCAGCGACAGGGGTCGAGAGACCCAGTACTTC.

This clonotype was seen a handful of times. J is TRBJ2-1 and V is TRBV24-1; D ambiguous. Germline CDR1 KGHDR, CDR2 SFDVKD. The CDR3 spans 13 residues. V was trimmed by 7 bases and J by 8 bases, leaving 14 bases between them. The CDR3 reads CATSVGPADEQFF. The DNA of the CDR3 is TGTGCCACCAGCGTCGGGCCGGCCGATGAGCAGTTCTTC.

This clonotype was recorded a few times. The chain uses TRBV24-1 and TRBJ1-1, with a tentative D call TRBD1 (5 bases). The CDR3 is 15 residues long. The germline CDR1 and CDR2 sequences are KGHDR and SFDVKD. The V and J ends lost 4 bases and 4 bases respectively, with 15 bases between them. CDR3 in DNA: TGTGCCACCAGTGACTCCCAGGGTTTTGGCACTGAAGCTTTCTTT. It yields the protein CATSDSQGFGTEAFF.